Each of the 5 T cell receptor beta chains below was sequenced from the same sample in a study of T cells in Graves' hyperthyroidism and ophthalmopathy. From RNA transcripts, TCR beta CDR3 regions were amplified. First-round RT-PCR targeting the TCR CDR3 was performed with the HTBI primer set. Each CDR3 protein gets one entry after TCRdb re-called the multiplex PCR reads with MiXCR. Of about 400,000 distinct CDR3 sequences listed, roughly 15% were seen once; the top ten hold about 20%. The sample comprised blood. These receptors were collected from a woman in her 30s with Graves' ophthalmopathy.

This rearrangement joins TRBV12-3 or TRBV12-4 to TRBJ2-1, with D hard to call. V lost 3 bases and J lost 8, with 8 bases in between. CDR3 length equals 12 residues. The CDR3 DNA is TGTGCCAGCAGTTTGCTTCCCCATGAGCAGTTCTTC. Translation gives CASSLLPHEQFF.

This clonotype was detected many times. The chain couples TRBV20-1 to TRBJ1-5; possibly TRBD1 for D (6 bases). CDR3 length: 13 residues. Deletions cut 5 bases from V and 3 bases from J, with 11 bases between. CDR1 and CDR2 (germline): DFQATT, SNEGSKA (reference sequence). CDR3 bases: TGCAGTGCTCACAGGGAGACCAATCAGCCCCAGCATTTT. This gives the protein CSAHRETNQPQHF.

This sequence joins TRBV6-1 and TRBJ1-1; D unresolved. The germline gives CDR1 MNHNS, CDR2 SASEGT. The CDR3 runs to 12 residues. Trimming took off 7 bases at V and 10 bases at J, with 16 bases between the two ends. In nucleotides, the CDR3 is TGTGCCAGCACCAGTCCCCGGACCCCAGCTTTCTTT. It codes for CASTSPRTPAFF.

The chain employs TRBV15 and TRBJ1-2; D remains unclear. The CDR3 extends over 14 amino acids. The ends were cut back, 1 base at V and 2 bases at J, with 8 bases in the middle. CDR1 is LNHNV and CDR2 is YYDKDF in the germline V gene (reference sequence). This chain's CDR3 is CATSRAGGNYGYTF. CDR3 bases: TGTGCCACCAGCAGAGCTGGAGGGAACTATGGCTACACCTTC.

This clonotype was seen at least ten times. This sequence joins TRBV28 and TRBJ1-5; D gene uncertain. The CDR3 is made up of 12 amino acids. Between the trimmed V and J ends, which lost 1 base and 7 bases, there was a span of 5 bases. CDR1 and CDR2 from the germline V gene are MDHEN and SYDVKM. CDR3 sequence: CASSLFAQPQHF. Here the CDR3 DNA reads TGTGCCAGCAGTTTATTTGCGCAGCCCCAGCATTTT.